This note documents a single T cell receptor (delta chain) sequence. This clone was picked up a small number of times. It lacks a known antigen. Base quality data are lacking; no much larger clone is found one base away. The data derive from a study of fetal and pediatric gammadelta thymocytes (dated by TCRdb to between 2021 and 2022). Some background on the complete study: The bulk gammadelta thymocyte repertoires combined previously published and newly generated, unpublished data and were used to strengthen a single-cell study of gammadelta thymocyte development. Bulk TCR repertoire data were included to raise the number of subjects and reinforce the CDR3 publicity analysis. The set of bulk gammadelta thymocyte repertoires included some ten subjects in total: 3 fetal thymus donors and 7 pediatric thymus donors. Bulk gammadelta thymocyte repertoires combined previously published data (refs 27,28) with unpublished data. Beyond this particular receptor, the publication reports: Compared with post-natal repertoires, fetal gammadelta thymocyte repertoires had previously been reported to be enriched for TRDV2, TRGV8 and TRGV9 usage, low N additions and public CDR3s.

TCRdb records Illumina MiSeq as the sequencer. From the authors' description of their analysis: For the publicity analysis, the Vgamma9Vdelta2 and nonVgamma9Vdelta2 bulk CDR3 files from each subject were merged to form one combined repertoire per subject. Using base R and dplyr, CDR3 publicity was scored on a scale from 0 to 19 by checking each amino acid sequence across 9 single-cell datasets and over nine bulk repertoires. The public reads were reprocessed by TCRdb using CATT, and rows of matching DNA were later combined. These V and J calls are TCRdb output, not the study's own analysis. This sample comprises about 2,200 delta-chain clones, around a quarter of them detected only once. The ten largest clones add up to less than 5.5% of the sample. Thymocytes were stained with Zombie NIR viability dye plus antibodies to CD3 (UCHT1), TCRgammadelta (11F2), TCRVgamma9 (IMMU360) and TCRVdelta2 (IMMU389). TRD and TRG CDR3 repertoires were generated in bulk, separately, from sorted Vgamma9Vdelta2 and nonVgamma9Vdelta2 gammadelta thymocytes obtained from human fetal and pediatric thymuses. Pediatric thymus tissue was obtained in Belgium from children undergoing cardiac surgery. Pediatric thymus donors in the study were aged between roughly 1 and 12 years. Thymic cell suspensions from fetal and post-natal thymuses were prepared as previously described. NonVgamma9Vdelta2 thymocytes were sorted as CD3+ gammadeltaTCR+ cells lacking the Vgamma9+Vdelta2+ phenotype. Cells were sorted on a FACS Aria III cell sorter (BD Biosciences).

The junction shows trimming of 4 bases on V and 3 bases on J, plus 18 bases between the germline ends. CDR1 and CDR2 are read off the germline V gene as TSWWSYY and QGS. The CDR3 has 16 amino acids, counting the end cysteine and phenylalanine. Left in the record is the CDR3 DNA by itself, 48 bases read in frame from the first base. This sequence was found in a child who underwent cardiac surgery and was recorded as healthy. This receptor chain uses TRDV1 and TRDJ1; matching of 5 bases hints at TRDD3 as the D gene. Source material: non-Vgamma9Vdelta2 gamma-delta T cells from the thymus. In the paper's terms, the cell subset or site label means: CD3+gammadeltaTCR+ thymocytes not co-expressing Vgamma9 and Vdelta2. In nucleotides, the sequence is TGTGCTCTTGGGGTCAACCATCCGCTGGGCTCCGATAAACTCATCTTT. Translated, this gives CALGVNHPLGSDKLIF.